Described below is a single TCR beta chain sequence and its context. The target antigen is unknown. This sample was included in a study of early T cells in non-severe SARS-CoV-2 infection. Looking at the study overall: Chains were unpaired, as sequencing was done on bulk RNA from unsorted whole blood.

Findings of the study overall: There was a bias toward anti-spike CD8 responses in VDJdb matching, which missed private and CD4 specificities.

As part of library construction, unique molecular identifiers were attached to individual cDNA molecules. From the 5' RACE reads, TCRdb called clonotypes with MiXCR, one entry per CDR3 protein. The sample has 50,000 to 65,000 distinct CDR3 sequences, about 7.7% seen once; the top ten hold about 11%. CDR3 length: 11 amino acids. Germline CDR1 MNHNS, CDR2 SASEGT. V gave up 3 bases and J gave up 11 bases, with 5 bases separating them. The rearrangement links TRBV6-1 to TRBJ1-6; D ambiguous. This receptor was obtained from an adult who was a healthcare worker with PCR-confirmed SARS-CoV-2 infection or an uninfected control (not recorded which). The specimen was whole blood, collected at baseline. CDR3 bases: TGTGCCAGCAGTGACAATCCACCCCTCCACTTT. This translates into CASSDNPPLHF.